Listed below are T cell receptor beta chains from one sample, sequenced in a study of T cell responses to AZD1222 COVID-19 vaccine. TCRdb's copy holds only in-frame clones and misses some; the assay was immunoSEQ multiplex PCR. The repertoire holds 100,000 to 150,000 clones, with roughly 88% as singletons. The source was peripheral blood, collected on day 0 of AZD1222 vaccination. The receptors originated from an adult in good health. The CDR3 runs from the conserved cysteine through the conserved F or W. Not every row has a clone size; where given, it reads once, few, many or a size class.

TRBV11-2	TRBJ2-7	.	CASSLVVGPYEQYF
TRBV10-3	TRBJ1-1	.	CAISEAANTEAFF
TRBV5-1	TRBJ1-5	.	CASSAGTANQPQHF
TRBV9	TRBJ1-4	.	CASSVGTGYREKLFF
TRBV10-3	TRBJ1-1	.	CAISQPTGLNTEAFF
TRBV30	TRBJ1-6	.	CAWSRAGYNSPLHF
TRBV15	TRBJ1-1	.	CATSRDFEGPREAFF
TRBV4-1	TRBJ2-1	.	CASSRGLADNEQFF
TRBV3-1/TRBV3-2	TRBJ1-2	.	CASSLPGQGEHYGYTF
TRBV6-4	TRBJ2-7	.	CASSDHGDRDSSYEQYF
TRBV12-3/TRBV12-4	TRBJ1-1	.	CASSLVAGTEAFF
TRBV5-1	TRBJ1-2	.	CASSSLRQASYGYTF
TRBV7-9	TRBJ2-2	.	CASSLRGTGELFF
TRBV6-5	TRBJ1-1	few	CASTRGLNTEAFF
TRBV6-5	TRBJ1-2	.	CASRFEVAAIYGYTF
TRBV30	TRBJ1-4	.	CAWSKDSINEKLFF
TRBV19	TRBJ2-4	.	CASSIVGTRGNIQYF
TRBV10-3	TRBJ2-2	few	CAIQSRANTGELFF
TRBV19	TRBJ1-3	.	CATSRASSGNTIYF
TRBV4-1	TRBJ2-3	.	CASSLLAGGSTDTQYF
TRBV5-4	TRBJ1-2	.	CASSLPTLDSNYGYTF
TRBV11-3	TRBJ2-1	.	CASSNEDGSYNEQFF
TRBV30	TRBJ1-5	.	CAWSVGGDQPQHF
TRBV5-1	TRBJ1-1	.	CASRVNTEAFF
TRBV28	TRBJ1-5	.	CASSLFEGVGQPQHF
TRBV6-5	TRBJ1-4	.	CASSYLRGGEKLFF
TRBV7-9	TRBJ2-5	.	CASSLGLAGQETQYF
TRBV3-1/TRBV3-2	TRBJ1-5	.	CASSHSGGGGNQPQHF
TRBV12-3/TRBV12-4	TRBJ1-1	once	CASSFMNTEAFF
TRBV7-6	TRBJ2-5	.	CASSKGQGQETQYF
TRBV6-5	TRBJ1-5	.	CASRDPGPQHF
TRBV18	TRBJ1-1	.	CASSPDRSAGGAFF
TRBV14	TRBJ2-1	.	CASSQGNLRLAGGGSYNEQFF
TRBV2	TRBJ1-5	once	CAGRGWGNQPQHF
TRBV7-2	TRBJ2-6	.	CASSFYGANVLTF
TRBV18	TRBJ1-1	once	CASSPQTGTEAFF
TRBV7-8	TRBJ2-7	.	CASSLGQIYEQYF
TRBV25-1	TRBJ2-2	.	CASSELANTGELFF
TRBV11-3	TRBJ1-5	.	CASSPDRDQPQHF
TRBV5-1	TRBJ1-4	.	CASSEDSSPNEKLFF
TRBV5-1	TRBJ2-3	.	CASSLSLAGDTQYF
TRBV10-3	TRBJ2-7	.	CAIGMGTDEQYF
TRBV10-3	TRBJ2-7	.	CATQPGGTDYEQYF
TRBV10-3	TRBJ2-7	.	CAIRATEPSYEQYF